The 3 T cell receptor beta chains below come from one sample, sequenced in a study of OX40 agonist ivuxolimab in advanced cancers. Data came from immunoSEQ multiplex PCR; TCRdb stores just in-frame clones and leaves some out. The repertoire includes about 60,000 clones, more than 80% of them detected once, and 3% to 3.5% sits in the top ten. Here the sequenced sample was CD4+ or CD8+ T cells sorted from blood, taken in a trial of the OX40 agonist ivuxolimab. The receptor set was obtained from an adult with an advanced solid tumor such as melanoma, head and neck, liver or kidney cancer.

This clone has a handful of counts. The rearrangement links TRBV30 to TRBJ1-1; TRBD1 agrees at 12 bases. The CDR3 has 14 amino acids. After removal of 1 base from V and 12 bases from J, the junction contained 9 bases not matched to a gene. Germline assignment: CDR1 GTSNPN and CDR2 SVGIG (reference sequence). The CDR3 sequence: CAWSGDRGPRKTFF. DNA for the CDR3: TGTGCCTGGAGTGGGGACAGGGGGCCGAGGAAAACTTTCTTT.

V and J are TRBV7-3 and TRBJ2-5, with a tentative D call TRBD1 (5 bases). This CDR3 is built from 13 residues. Between the trimmed V and J ends, which lost 5 bases and 5 bases, there was a span of 12 bases. The germline V gene has CDR1 SGHTA and CDR2 FQGTGA. The CDR3 nucleotides read TGTGCCAGCAGCCCGGACCCAGGGGAGACCCAGTACTTC. Translated: CASSPDPGETQYF. Variable domain in full (rest from reference TRBV7-3 and TRBJ2-5): GAGVSQTPSNKVTEKGKYVELRCDPISGHTALYWYRQSLGQGPEFLIYFQGTGAADDSGLPNDRFFAVRPEGSVSTLKIQRTERGDSAVYLCASSPDPGETQYFGPGTRLLVL.

The CDR3 region has the DNA TGTGCCAGCAGAGAGACATCAAGCTCCTACAATGAGCAGTTCTTC. This gives the protein CASRETSSSYNEQFF. The chain is built from TRBV2 and TRBJ2-1, with D uncertain. Trimming left V 6 bases short and J 0 bases short, with 12 bases between. Germline V gene data show CDR1 as SNHLY and CDR2 as FYNNEI. CDR3 length: 15 amino acids.